This T cell receptor (beta chain) originates from a study of blood T cell repertoires in COVID-19. Looking at the study overall: T cells, B-cell-depleted T cells, or PBMCs supplied cDNA or gDNA.

V gave up 3 bases and J gave up 7 bases; unmatched junction bases: 5. The CDR3 runs to 14 residues. Germline CDR1 and CDR2: SGHVS and FQNEAQ. Some clones are missing from TCRdb's copy, which holds only in-frame ones; the method was immunoSEQ multiplex PCR. The data show some 200,000 clones, 86% seen once. The chain recombines TRBV7-8 with TRBJ1-2; 10 bases align to TRBD1. Sequenced sample: peripheral blood. The source of this sequence is a man between 65 and 85 years old with acute or convalescent COVID-19. The CDR3 loop is CASSFGQGDRGYTF. In DNA, the CDR3 is TGTGCCAGCAGCTTTGGACAGGGGGACCGTGGCTACACCTTC.